One sample yielded the 15 T cell receptor beta chains listed below, sequenced in a study of human T cells and chemical hapten exposure. TCRdb redid the calling of the RACE reads with MiXCR, one entry per CDR3 protein. The top ten clones hold 2% to 2.5% of a sample with 300,000 to 450,000 distinct CDR3 sequences, roughly 5% of them seen once. The time point denotes: patch test 1, 2 weeks after DPC sensitization. Treatment: therapeutic diphenylcyclopropenone sensitization with weekly scalp DPC. The material sequenced was whole blood, taken in connection with sensitization to the hapten diphenylcyclopropenone (DPC). Source of these receptors: a woman aged 45-65 years with alopecia areata. Some clones in this sample may be carry-over from other donors' samples.

This clonotype turned up a few times. The chain joins TRBV7-2 to TRBJ2-7; D not certain. There are 14 residues in the CDR3. Germline lookup yields CDR1 SGHTA and CDR2 FQGNSA. V was shortened by 1 base and J by 5 bases, with 12 bases between the two germline ends. This CDR3 reads CASSLVGLQDEQYF. The DNA of the CDR3 is TGTGCCAGCAGCTTAGTAGGGCTCCAGGACGAGCAGTACTTC.

This clonotype has only a few counts. CDR3 protein: CASSWNYNEQFF. The DNA for the CDR3 is TGTGCCAGCAGCTGGAATTACAATGAGCAGTTCTTC. This chain joins TRBV7-9 and TRBJ2-1, with D uncertain. Germline V CDR1 and CDR2: SEHNR, FQNEAQ (reference sequence). The CDR3 has 12 amino acids. V was cut by 4 bases and J by 4 bases, with 5 bases left in between.

This clonotype came up many times. The chain joins TRBV3-1 to TRBJ2-6, with D perhaps TRBD2 (6 bases). Germline assignment: CDR1 LGHDT and CDR2 YNNKEL (reference sequence). V was shortened by 1 base and J by 3 bases, with 7 bases between the two germline ends. The CDR3 is made up of 15 amino acids. The DNA for the CDR3 is TGTGCCAGCAGCCAAGGCGGGGTTGGGGCCAACGTCCTGACTTTC. This encodes CASSQGGVGANVLTF.

This clonotype was picked up many times. This sequence joins TRBV27 and TRBJ1-5; no clear D. Trimming left V 3 bases short and J 0 bases short, with 3 bases between. The V gene's germline CDR1 is MNHEY and CDR2 SMNVEV (reference sequence). CDR3 length equals 13 residues. In nucleotides, the CDR3 is TGTGCCAGCAGTTTCAGTAGCAATCAGCCCCAGCATTTT. Protein product: CASSFSSNQPQHF.

In its sample, this clonotype was seen many times. This chain's CDR3 is CASSSPPGGTGELFF. The CDR3 bases are TGTGCCAGCAGTTCCCCCCCGGGCGGGACCGGGGAGCTGTTTTTT. The genes are TRBV6-5 and TRBJ2-2, with D maybe TRBD2 (5 bases). The length of the CDR3 is 15 residues. CDR1 MNHEY and CDR2 SVGAGI come from the germline V gene. V was trimmed by 4 bases and J by 5 bases, leaving 14 bases between them.

Note on this clonotype: With a much larger clone just one base away, this may be a read error. V is TRBV7-9 and J is TRBJ2-3; D might be TRBD2 (5 bases). There are 14 residues in the CDR3. CDR1 and CDR2 from the germline V gene are SEHNR and FQNEAQ (reference sequence). This CDR3 reads CVSSQRAHTDTQYF. The DNA for the CDR3 is TGTGTCAGCAGCCAGAGGGCCCACACAGATACGCAGTATTTT.

This clonotype was seen ten or more times. This sequence joins TRBV29-1 and TRBJ1-3, with 9 bases fitting TRBD1. The CDR3 has 16 residues. Germline V lookup: CDR1 SQVTM, CDR2 ANQGSEA. Trimming removed 2 bases from V and 4 bases from J; junction bases left unmatched: 9. The CDR3 DNA is TGCAGCGTTGAAACCTTAACAGGGGGCGGCGGAAACACCATATATTTT. Translation gives CSVETLTGGGGNTIYF.

The V and J genes are TRBV7-7 and TRBJ2-1; 11 bases match TRBD2. CDR1 is SSHAT and CDR2 is FNYEAQ in the germline V gene (reference sequence). J lost 6 bases, V lost 5 bases, and 6 bases had no gene match. The CDR3 has 15 amino acids. CDR3 in DNA: TGTGCCAGCAGCCCGATAGCGGGGGGGTTCAATGAGCAGTTCTTC. It specifies CASSPIAGGFNEQFF.

This clonotype was seen a handful of times. The chain has TRBV28 and TRBJ1-6; 12 nucleotides line up with TRBD1. V lost 5 bases to trimming and J lost 2 bases; unmatched junction nucleotides: 4. CDR3 length: 17 amino acids. Germline CDR1 reads MDHEN; CDR2 reads SYDVKM. CDR3 sequence (DNA): TGTGCCAGCAGTCCCGGGACAGGGGGCACCTATAATTCACCCCTCCACTTT. Translating it yields CASSPGTGGTYNSPLHF.

This chain links TRBV21-1 with TRBJ1-4; the table's D call, TRBD1, has no DNA check behind it. TRBV21-1 is described as a pseudogene. CDR3 length equals 14 residues. As DNA, the CDR3 is TGTGCCAGCAGCCCAGGGACAGGGACAAAAAAACTGTTTTTT. It encodes CASSPGTGTKKLFF.

The chain uses TRBV12-3 or TRBV12-4 and TRBJ1-5, with 7 bases that match TRBD1. With V trimmed by 5 bases and J by 5 bases, 6 bases remained unmatched. The CDR3 is made up of 14 amino acids. Here the CDR3 DNA reads TGTGCCAGCAGTCAGACAGGGTTTGATCAGCCCCAGCATTTT. It encodes CASSQTGFDQPQHF.

This clonotype has just a few counts. DNA for the CDR3: TGTGCCAGCAACTACCGGGGAAAGGGACCCCTCCACTTT. Protein: CASNYRGKGPLHF. The chain has TRBV27 and TRBJ1-6; D is uncertain. This CDR3 is built from 13 residues. Trimming took off 7 bases at V and 12 bases at J, with 16 bases between the two ends. The germline V gene encodes CDR1 MNHEY and CDR2 SMNVEV (reference sequence).

This clonotype has only a few counts. V gene TRBV4-3 combines with J gene TRBJ2-3; D uncertain. CDR3 length: 13 residues. From germline, CDR1 is LGHNA and CDR2 YSLEER. The V end was cut by 0 bases, the J end by 9 bases, with 10 bases between. The CDR3 region is CASSQDPSVTQYF. DNA of the CDR3: TGCGCCAGCAGCCAAGATCCCAGCGTAACGCAGTATTTT.

In this sample, this clonotype turned up many times. The rearrangement joins TRBV20-1 to TRBJ2-3; tentatively, D is TRBD1 or TRBD2 (6 bases each). Germline V gives CDR1 DFQATT, CDR2 SNEGSKA (reference sequence). This CDR3 is 14 amino acids long. Deletions cut 6 bases from V and 2 bases from J, with 15 bases between. In DNA, the CDR3 is TGCAGTGCCTTCGGGGGCGGGGCCACAGATACGCAGTATTTT. Amino acid sequence: CSAFGGGATDTQYF.

This clonotype was counted between two and nine times. The chain employs TRBV7-6 and TRBJ2-1; TRBD2 is a possible D gene (5 bases). Trimming shortened V by 2 bases and J by 8 bases, and 13 bases separated the two germline ends. CDR1 SGHVS and CDR2 FNYEAQ come from the germline V gene. This CDR3 region has 14 residues. CDR3 in DNA: TGTGCCAGCAGCTTATTAAGTGGGAGCCATGAGCAGTTCTTC. It codes for CASSLLSGSHEQFF.